What follows is one T cell receptor beta chain and its context. As yet, its antigen is unknown. V was clipped by 4 bases and J by 4 bases, with 12 bases between them. The germline CDR1 and CDR2 sequences are SGHDT and YYEEEE. The CDR3 runs to 14 residues. Sequencing used cDNA as its template, made by extracting RNA and reverse transcribing it. Produced via immunoSEQ multiplex PCR; TCRdb's table is partial and in-frame only. Among about 120,000 clones, about two fifths were seen once, and the ten largest hold 3.1%. This specimen comes from a study of CD8+ T cells in alopecia areata. Regarding the study as a whole: It was less clear whether patients shared TCRs than it was in mice, possibly because of HLA. Normal skin contains resident alphabeta T cells, and these are also sequenced in scalp samples.

Sequenced: CD4+ T cells sorted from blood. This sequence joins TRBV5-6 and TRBJ1-5, with unresolved D. The clonotype originates from a human donor with alopecia areata. CDR3 in amino acids: CASSRGYRNQPQHF. The CDR3 DNA reads TGTGCCAGCAGCAGAGGGTATCGGAATCAGCCCCAGCATTTT. The full variable domain, with the rest looked up from reference TRBV5-6 and TRBJ1-5, is DAGVTQSPTHLIKTRGQQVTLRCSPKSGHDTVSWYQQALGQGPQFIFQYYEEEERQRGNFPDRFSGHQFPNYSSELNVNALLLGDSALYLCASSRGYRNQPQHFGDGTRLSIL.